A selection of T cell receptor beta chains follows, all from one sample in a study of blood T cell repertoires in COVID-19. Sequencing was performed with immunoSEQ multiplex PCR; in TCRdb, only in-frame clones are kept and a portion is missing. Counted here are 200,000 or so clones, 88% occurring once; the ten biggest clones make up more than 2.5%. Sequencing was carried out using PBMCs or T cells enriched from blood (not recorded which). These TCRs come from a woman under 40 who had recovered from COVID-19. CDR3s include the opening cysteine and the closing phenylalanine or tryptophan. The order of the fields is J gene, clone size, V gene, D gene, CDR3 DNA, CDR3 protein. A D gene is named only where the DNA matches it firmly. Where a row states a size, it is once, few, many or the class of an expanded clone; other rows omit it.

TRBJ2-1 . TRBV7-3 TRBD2 TGTGCCAGCAGCTTCTTAGCGGGGGGGTTGAATGAGCAGTTCTTC CASSFLAGGLNEQFF
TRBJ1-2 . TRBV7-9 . TGTGCCAGCAGCTTAGAACCTGAACGGTTCTATGGCTACACCTTC CASSLEPERFYGYTF
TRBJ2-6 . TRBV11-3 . TGTGCCAGCAGCTGGGGGGCTGGGGCCAACGTCCTGACTTTC CASSWGAGANVLTF
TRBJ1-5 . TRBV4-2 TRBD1 TGTGCCAGCAGTCTAGACAGGGGGCGGCATCAGCCCCAGCATTTT CASSLDRGRHQPQHF
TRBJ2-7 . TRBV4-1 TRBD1 TGCGCCAGCAGCCAAGAGTCGGGACAGGTCTACGAGCAGTACTTC CASSQESGQVYEQYF
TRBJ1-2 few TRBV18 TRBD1 TGTGCCAGCTCACCGCGACAGGGTCATGGCTACACCTTC CASSPRQGHGYTF
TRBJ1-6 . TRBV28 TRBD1 TGTGCCAGCAGTTTAGGACAGGGGATGGGTTCACCCCTCCACTTT CASSLGQGMGSPLHF
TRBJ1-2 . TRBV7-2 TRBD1 TGTGCCAGCAGCTTAGTACCGGGACAGGGGCCCTACACCTTC CASSLVPGQGPYTF
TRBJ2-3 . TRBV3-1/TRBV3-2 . TGTGCCAGCAGCCAAACAGGAAGCACAGATACGCAGTATTTT CASSQTGSTDTQYF
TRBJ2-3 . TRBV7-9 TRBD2 TGTGCCAGCGGTTATCCGGGACTAGCGTCAGATACGCAGTATTTT CASGYPGLASDTQYF
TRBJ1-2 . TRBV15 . TGTGCCACCAGTCCTGAGGTACGGGAGCGCTATGGCTACACCTTC CATSPEVRERYGYTF
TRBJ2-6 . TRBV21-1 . TGTGCCAGCAGACAGGGGCGGGGGGCCAACGTCCTGACTTTC CASRQGRGANVLTF
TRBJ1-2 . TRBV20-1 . TGCAGTACTTACCAAGGAGGAGGCTACACCTTC CSTYQGGGYTF
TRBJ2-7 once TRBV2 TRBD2 TGTGCCACCCAACCCGGGACTAGCGGCTACGAGCAGTACTTC CATQPGTSGYEQYF
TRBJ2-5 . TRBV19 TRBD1 TGTGCCAGTAGTTCACAGGGGGCGGAGACCCAGTACTTC CASSSQGAETQYF
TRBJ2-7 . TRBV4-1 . TGCGCCAGCAGCCAGGGGTCCAGGGGTACCTCCTACGAGCAGTACTTC CASSQGSRGTSYEQYF
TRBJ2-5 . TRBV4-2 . TGTGCCAGCAGCCAAGAAACAGAAGAGACCCAGTACTTC CASSQETEETQYF
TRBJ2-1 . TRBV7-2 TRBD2 TGTGCCAGCAGCGTCGGACTAGCGGGGAATGAGCAGTTCTTC CASSVGLAGNEQFF
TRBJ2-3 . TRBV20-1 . TGCAGTGCTAGTCCGGTAGATACGCAGTATTTT CSASPVDTQYF
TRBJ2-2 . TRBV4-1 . TGCGCCAGCAGCCAAGATCGCGGTACCGGGGAGCTGTTTTTT CASSQDRGTGELFF
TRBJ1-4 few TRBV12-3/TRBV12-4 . TGTGCCAGCAGTTGGGGGCAAAATGAAAAACTGTTTTTT CASSWGQNEKLFF
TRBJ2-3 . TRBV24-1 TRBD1 TGTGCCACCAGTGATCCGGGGACAGCTAGCACAGATACGCAGTATTTT CATSDPGTASTDTQYF
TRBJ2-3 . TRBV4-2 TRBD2 TGTGCCAGCAGCCCTGTTGGCGGGGGGGGAGGCACAGATACGCAGTATTTT CASSPVGGGGGTDTQYF
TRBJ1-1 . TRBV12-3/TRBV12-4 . TGTGCCAGCAGCCGTTTCCGGGACACTGAAGCTTTCTTT CASSRFRDTEAFF
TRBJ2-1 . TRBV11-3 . TGTGCCAGCAGCTCACTCAGCCTAGAAAACAATGAGCAGTTCTTC CASSSLSLENNEQFF
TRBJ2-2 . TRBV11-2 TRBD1 TGTGCCAGCAGCTCCTATAGCAGGACAGGGGGCGGCGAGCTGTTTTTT CASSSYSRTGGGELFF
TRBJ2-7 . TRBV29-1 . TGCAGCGTACGGACTTTGTCCTACGAGCAGTACTTC CSVRTLSYEQYF